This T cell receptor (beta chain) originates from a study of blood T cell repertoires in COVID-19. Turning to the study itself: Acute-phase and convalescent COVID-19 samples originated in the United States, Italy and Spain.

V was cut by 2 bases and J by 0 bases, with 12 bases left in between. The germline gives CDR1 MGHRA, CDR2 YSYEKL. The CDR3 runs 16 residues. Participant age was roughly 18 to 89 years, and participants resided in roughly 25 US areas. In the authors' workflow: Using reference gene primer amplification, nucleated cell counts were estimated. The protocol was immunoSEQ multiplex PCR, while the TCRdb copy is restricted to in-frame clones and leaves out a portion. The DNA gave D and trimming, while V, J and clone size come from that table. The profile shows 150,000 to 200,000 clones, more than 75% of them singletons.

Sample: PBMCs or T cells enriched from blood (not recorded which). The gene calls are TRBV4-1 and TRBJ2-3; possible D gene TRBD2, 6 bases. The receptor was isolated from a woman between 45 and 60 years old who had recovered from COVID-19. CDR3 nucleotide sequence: TGCGCCAGCAGCCAACATCGGGGGACTAGCACAGATACGCAGTATTTT. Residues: CASSQHRGTSTDTQYF.